These T cell receptor beta chains were read from a single sample in a study of blood T cell repertoires in COVID-19. Profiled with immunoSEQ multiplex PCR; TCRdb holds only in-frame clones, not every one. The sample yields around 380,000 clones, around 87% seen once. Sequences were obtained from PBMCs or T cells enriched from blood (not recorded which). The origin of the receptors is a man aged 30 to 45 who had recovered from COVID-19. Both conserved end residues are part of each CDR3. The D gene is left open where the match is weak.

j_call v_call d_call cdr3_aa
TRBJ2-2 TRBV6-5 TRBD1 CASSYRDRVDTGELFF
TRBJ1-6 TRBV7-2 NA CASKQESSYNSPLHF
TRBJ2-1 TRBV25-1 NA CASKPTGFYNEQFF
TRBJ2-7 TRBV9 TRBD2 CASSVAGGNSGDEQYF
TRBJ1-6 TRBV11-2 TRBD1 CASSLRQGYNSPLHF
TRBJ1-3 TRBV13 TRBD1 CASSGGRGGTGSFGNTIYF
TRBJ2-7 TRBV7-2 NA CASSLTRGLYEQYF
TRBJ1-5 TRBV7-2 NA CASSLVAGADNQPQHF
TRBJ2-5 TRBV19 NA CASSISDVRQETQYF
TRBJ2-6 TRBV10-3 TRBD1 CAIKGTGSPGANVLTF
TRBJ1-2 TRBV5-4 TRBD1 CASSRGGTEATQGGYTF
TRBJ1-3 TRBV14 TRBD1 CASSQEEGGRNTIYF
TRBJ1-1 TRBV6-2/TRBV6-3 NA CASSYLQVGSTEAFF
TRBJ2-7 TRBV6-2/TRBV6-3 NA CASSYSFLEQYF
TRBJ1-5 TRBV30 NA CACQGQVGNQPQHF
TRBJ2-7 TRBV5-1 TRBD1 CASSNPTGGVFEQYF
TRBJ2-1 TRBV4-1 NA CASSQDHSYNEQFF